This T cell receptor beta chain was observed in a study of T-cell memory formation after mild COVID-19. Study overall: TCR clusters mostly belonged to single donors.

As regards this clonotype: Antigen: not known.

Broader study findings: Second-wave clones that peaked on day 37 lacked confirmed SARS-CoV-2 specificity. CD4+ clones that contracted lay mainly in CM and EM; CD8+ ones lay in EMRA.

Per the germline V gene, CDR1 is DFQATT and CDR2 is SNEGSKA (reference sequence). Trimming took 3 bases from V and 11 from J; bases not matched to a gene: 7. This CDR3 contains 12 residues. After 5'RACE with constant-segment primers, TCR alpha and TCR beta cDNA libraries carrying sample barcodes and UMIs were obtained. A single record per CDR3 protein comes from TCRdb applying MiXCR to the 5' RACE reads. The sample holds about 200,000 distinct CDR3 sequences; around 9.5% are singletons and the top ten take approximately 3.3%. The source is a man between 18 and 29 years old who had mild COVID-19 (a few samples of this study predate the infection). Cell type and time point are not known. The material sequenced was PBMCs or a T cell subset sorted from them (not recorded which). The rearrangement joins TRBV20-1 to TRBJ1-1, with 9 positions matching TRBD1. CDR3 sequence reads: CSASRTGATAFF. As DNA, the CDR3 is TGCAGTGCTAGCAGGACAGGGGCTACTGCTTTCTTT.